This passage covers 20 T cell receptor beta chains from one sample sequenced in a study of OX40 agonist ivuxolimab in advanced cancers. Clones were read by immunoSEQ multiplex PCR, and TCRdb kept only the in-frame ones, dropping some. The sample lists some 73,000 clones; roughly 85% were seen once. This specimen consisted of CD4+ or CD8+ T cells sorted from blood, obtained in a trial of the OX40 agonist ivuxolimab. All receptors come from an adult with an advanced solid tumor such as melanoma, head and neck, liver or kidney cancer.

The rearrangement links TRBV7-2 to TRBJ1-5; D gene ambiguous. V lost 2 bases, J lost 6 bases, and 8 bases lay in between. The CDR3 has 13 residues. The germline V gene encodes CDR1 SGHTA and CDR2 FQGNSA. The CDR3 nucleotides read TGTGCCAGCAGCTTATATGCGGGTCAGCCCCAGCATTTT. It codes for CASSLYAGQPQHF.

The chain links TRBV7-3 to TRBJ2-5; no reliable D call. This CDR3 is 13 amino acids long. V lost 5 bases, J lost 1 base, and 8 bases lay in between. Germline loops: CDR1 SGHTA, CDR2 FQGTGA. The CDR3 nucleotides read TGTGCCAGCAGCCCAAGCCCCCAAGAGACCCAGTACTTC. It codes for CASSPSPQETQYF.

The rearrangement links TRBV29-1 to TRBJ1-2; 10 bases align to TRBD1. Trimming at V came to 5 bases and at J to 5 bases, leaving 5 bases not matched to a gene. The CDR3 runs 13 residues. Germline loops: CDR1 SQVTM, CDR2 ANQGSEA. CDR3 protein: CSVRDRGDYGYTF. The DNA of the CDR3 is TGCAGCGTTCGGGACAGGGGTGATTATGGCTACACCTTC.

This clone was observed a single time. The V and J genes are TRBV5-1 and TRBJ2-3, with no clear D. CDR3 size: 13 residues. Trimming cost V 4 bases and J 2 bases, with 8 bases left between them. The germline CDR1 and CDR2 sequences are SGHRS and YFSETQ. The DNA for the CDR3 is TGCGCCAGCAGCAACACAAACACAGATACGCAGTATTTT. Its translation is CASSNTNTDTQYF.

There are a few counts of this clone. The CDR3 nucleotides read TGTGCCAGCAGCTTAGGACCGAATTTCAATGAGCAGTTCTTC. Protein product: CASSLGPNFNEQFF. The chain employs TRBV11-3 and TRBJ2-1, with D hard to call. The CDR3 extends over 14 amino acids. The germline gives CDR1 SGHNT, CDR2 YENEEA. V lost 1 base to trimming and J lost 6 bases, with 10 bases between them.

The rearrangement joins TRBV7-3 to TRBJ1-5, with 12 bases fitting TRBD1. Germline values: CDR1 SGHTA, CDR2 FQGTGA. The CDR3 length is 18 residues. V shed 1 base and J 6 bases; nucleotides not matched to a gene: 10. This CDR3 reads CASSLKGDRGQSSQPQHF. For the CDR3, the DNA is TGTGCCAGCAGCTTAAAAGGGGACAGGGGGCAGTCGAGTCAGCCCCAGCATTTT.

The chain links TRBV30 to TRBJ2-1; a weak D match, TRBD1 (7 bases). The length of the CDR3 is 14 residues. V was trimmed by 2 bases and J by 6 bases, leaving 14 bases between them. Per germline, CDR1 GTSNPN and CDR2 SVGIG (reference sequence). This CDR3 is CAWSSVRGVNEQFF. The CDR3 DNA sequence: TGTGCCTGGAGTAGCGTCAGGGGGGTCAATGAGCAGTTCTTC. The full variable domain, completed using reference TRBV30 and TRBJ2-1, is SQTIHQWPATLVQPVGSPLSLECTVEGTSNPNLYWYRQAAGRGLQLLFYSVGIGQISSEVPQNLSASRPQDRQFILSSKKLLLSDSGFYLCAWSSVRGVNEQFFGPGTRLTVL.

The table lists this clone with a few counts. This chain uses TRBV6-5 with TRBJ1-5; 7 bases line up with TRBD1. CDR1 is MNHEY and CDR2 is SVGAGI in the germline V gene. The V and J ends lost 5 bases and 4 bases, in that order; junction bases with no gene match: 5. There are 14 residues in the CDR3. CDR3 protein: CASSRGTANQPQHF. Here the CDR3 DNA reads TGTGCCAGCAGTCGTGGGACAGCTAATCAGCCCCAGCATTTT.

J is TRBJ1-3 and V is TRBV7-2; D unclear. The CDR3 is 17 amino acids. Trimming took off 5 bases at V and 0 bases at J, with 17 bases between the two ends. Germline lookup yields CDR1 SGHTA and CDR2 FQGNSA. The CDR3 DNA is TGTGCCAGCAGCCCACGTGGGAACAGCCTCTCTGGAAACACCATATATTTT. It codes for CASSPRGNSLSGNTIYF.

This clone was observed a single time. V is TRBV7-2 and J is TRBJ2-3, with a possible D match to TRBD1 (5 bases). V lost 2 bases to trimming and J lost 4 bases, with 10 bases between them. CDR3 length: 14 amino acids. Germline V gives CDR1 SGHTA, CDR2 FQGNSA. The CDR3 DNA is TGTGCCAGCAGCTTATCGCGGACACCAGATACGCAGTATTTT. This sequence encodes CASSLSRTPDTQYF.

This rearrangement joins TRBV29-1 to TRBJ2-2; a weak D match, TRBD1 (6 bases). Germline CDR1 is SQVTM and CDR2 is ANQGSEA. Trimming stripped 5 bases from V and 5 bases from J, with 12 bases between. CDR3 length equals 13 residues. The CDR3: CSVTAQGTGELFF. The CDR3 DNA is TGCAGCGTTACAGCCCAGGGGACCGGGGAGCTGTTTTTT.

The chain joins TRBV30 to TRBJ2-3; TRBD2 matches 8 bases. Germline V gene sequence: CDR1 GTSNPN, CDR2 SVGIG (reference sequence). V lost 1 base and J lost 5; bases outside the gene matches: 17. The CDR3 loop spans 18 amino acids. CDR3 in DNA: TGTGCCTGGAGTGGACTTGCTGGCACGGGGGGGAGGGGAGATACGCAGTATTTT. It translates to CAWSGLAGTGGRGDTQYF.

The CDR3 sequence: CATQGGADEQYF. Here the CDR3 DNA reads TGTGCCACCCAAGGGGGGGCCGACGAGCAGTACTTC. The chain combines TRBV18 with TRBJ2-7, with a weak D call TRBD2 (7 bases). CDR3 size: 12 residues. Trimming took off 10 bases at V and 5 bases at J, with 15 bases between the two ends. CDR1 is KGHSH, CDR2 LQKENI, per germline.

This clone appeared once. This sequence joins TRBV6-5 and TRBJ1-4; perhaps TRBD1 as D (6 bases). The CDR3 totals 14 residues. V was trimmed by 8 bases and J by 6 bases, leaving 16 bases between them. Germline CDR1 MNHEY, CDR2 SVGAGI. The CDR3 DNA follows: TGTGCCAGCTGGGGGGGGGCGTTGGATGAAAAACTGTTTTTT. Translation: CASWGGALDEKLFF.

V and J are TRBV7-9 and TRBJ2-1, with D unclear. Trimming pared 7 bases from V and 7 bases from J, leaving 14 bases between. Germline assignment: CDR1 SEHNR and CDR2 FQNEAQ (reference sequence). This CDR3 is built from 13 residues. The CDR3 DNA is TGTGCCAGCACAACATTGGGATTTAATGAGCAGTTCTTC. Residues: CASTTLGFNEQFF.

In DNA, the CDR3 is TGTGCCAGCAGCTTGGCCGGCGGGGGGCAGACCCAGTACTTC. This gives the protein CASSLAGGGQTQYF. V is TRBV5-4 and J is TRBJ2-5, with 8 bases aligning to TRBD2. There are 14 residues in the CDR3. Germline CDR1 reads SGHNT; CDR2 reads YYREEE (reference sequence). V lost 0 bases, J lost 6 bases, and 4 bases stayed unmatched.

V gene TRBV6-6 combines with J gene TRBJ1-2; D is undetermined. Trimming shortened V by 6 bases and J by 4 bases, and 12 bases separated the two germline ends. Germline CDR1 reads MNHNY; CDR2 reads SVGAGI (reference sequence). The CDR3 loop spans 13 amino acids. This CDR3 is CASRPEFTYGYTF. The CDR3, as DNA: TGTGCCAGCAGACCAGAGTTTACCTATGGCTACACCTTC.

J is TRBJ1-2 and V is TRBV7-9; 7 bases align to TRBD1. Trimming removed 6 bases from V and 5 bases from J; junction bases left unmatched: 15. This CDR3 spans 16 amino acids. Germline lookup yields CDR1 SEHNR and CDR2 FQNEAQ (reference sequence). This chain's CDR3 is CASSPFHGTDLYGYTF. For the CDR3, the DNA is TGTGCCAGCAGTCCGTTCCACGGGACAGATCTTTATGGCTACACCTTC.

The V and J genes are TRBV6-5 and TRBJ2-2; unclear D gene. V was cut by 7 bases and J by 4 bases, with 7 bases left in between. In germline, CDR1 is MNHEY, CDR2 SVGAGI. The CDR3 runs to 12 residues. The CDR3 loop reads CASNRGTGELFF. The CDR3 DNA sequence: TGTGCCAGCAATCGCGGCACCGGGGAGCTGTTTTTT.

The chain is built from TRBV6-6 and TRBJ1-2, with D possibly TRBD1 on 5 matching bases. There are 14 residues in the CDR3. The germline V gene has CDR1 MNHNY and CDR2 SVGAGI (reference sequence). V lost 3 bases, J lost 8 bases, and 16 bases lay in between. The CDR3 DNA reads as TGTGCCAGCAGTTATTTGGCAGACCGGGGCGGCTACACCTTC. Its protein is CASSYLADRGGYTF.